This T cell receptor beta chain was identified in a study of T cell clusters in autoimmune cytopenias. Across the whole study: TRB sequencing had a median 51,575 reads and about 2,500 distinct clonotypes per sample. Overall study results and limits: Primary autoimmune cytopenia patients seemingly lacked the physiological T cell clusters found in healthy donors. The cluster-lack signature was not seen for secondary cytopenia versus chronic lymphocytic leukemia. TRB repertoire shifts in secondary cytopenia and chronic lymphocytic leukemia mostly reflected lymphoma, not autoimmunity.

One tube held mixed TRB-A and TRB-B primer pools for touch-down PCR. TCRdb derives one entry per CDR3 protein from the multiplex PCR reads, leaving out DNA. Its table records roughly 8,400 distinct CDR3 sequences. This CDR3 comprises 14 residues. The germline V gene has CDR1 MNHEY and CDR2 SMNVEV (reference sequence). Some 38,000 genome equivalents of blood DNA were amplified for TRB. In terms of frequency, this clonotype is medium-sized. Its antigen is not known. Material for sequencing was peripheral blood. This chain connects TRBV27 to TRBJ1-6; as DNA is missing, the TRBD1 call by TCRdb cannot be tested. The sequence derives from a human donor with an autoimmune cytopenia or autoimmune hepatitis (not recorded which). The CDR3 spells CASSWDRGFSPLHF.